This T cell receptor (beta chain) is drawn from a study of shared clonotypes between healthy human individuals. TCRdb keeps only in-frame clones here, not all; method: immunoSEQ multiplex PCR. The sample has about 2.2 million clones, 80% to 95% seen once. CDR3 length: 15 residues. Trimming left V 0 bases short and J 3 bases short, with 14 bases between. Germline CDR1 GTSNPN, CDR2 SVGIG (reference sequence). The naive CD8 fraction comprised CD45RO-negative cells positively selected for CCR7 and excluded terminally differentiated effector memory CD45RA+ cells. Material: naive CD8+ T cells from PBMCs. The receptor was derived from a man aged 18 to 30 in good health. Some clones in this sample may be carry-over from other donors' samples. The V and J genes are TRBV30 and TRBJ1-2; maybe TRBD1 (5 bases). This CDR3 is CAWSVLAWGDYGYTF. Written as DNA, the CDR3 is TGTGCCTGGAGTGTACTGGCCTGGGGCGACTATGGCTACACCTTC.